The rows below give T cell receptor beta chains drawn from one sample of a study of T cell responses to AZD1222 COVID-19 vaccine. Profiled with immunoSEQ multiplex PCR; TCRdb holds only in-frame clones, not every one. Of 100,000 or so clones listed, 85% to 90% are singletons. The sample here was peripheral blood, taken on day 0 of AZD1222 vaccination. The receptors shown here come from an adult in good health. The CDR3 runs from the conserved cysteine through the conserved F or W. A D gene is named only where the DNA matches it firmly. Rows may omit the clone size; those that give it use once, few, many or a size class.

length: 16
J: TRBJ2-3
size: .
D: .
V: TRBV5-1
CDR3: CASDHGRPGPTDTQYF
DNA: TGCGCCAGCGATCACGGACGGCCCGGTCCCACAGATACGCAGTATTTT

length: 16
J: TRBJ2-7
size: .
D: TRBD2
V: TRBV7-9
CDR3: CASSTGTSGGAYEQYF
DNA: TGTGCCAGCAGCACTGGGACTAGCGGGGGGGCCTACGAGCAGTACTTC

length: 13
J: TRBJ1-2
size: .
D: .
V: TRBV7-9
CDR3: CASRLQEYYGYTF
DNA: TGTGCCAGCAGGCTACAGGAATACTATGGCTACACCTTC

length: 13
J: TRBJ1-2
size: .
D: .
V: TRBV6-5
CDR3: CASTSGQVYGYTF
DNA: TGTGCCAGCACCTCAGGTCAGGTCTATGGCTACACCTTC

length: 16
J: TRBJ1-6
size: once
D: TRBD1
V: TRBV9
CDR3: CASSVAPTGDDSPLHF
DNA: TGTGCCAGCAGCGTAGCCCCTACAGGGGACGATTCACCCCTCCACTTT

length: 15
J: TRBJ2-1
size: few
D: TRBD2
V: TRBV30
CDR3: CAWSVRGLAQNEQFF
DNA: TGTGCCTGGAGTGTACGGGGACTAGCGCAGAATGAGCAGTTCTTC

length: 13
J: TRBJ2-7
size: .
D: TRBD1
V: TRBV3-1/TRBV3-2
CDR3: CASSLDRGVEQYF
DNA: TGTGCCAGCAGCCTAGACAGGGGAGTCGAGCAGTACTTC

length: 14
J: TRBJ1-4
size: .
D: .
V: TRBV5-8
CDR3: CASSLGLPNEKLFF
DNA: TGTGCCAGCAGCTTGGGGTTGCCGAATGAAAAACTGTTTTTT

length: 13
J: TRBJ1-2
size: .
D: .
V: TRBV5-6
CDR3: CASTKERVYGYTF
DNA: TGTGCCAGCACTAAGGAGAGGGTTTATGGCTACACCTTC

length: 15
J: TRBJ1-2
size: .
D: .
V: TRBV10-3
CDR3: CAISDSSRDIYGYTF
DNA: TGTGCCATCAGCGATTCCTCCAGGGACATCTATGGCTACACCTTC

length: 14
J: TRBJ1-3
size: few
D: .
V: TRBV28
CDR3: CASSPLGIGNTIYF
DNA: TGTGCCAGCAGTCCTCTGGGAATTGGAAACACCATATATTTT

length: 14
J: TRBJ2-1
size: .
D: .
V: TRBV27
CDR3: CASSPLVGGVEQFF
DNA: TGTGCCAGCAGTCCCCTCGTGGGAGGTGTTGAGCAGTTCTTC

length: 13
J: TRBJ2-1
size: .
D: .
V: TRBV10-3
CDR3: CAISEPRDLEQFF
DNA: TGTGCCATCAGTGAGCCTAGGGACTTGGAGCAGTTCTTC

length: 13
J: TRBJ1-1
size: .
D: .
V: TRBV27
CDR3: CASSRLSNTEAFF
DNA: TGTGCCAGCAGTAGACTGTCGAACACTGAAGCTTTCTTT

length: 15
J: TRBJ2-7
size: .
D: TRBD2
V: TRBV6-5
CDR3: CASQSRASGSYEQYF
DNA: TGTGCCTCGCAGTCCCGGGCTAGCGGTTCCTACGAGCAGTACTTC

length: 14
J: TRBJ1-1
size: .
D: .
V: TRBV3-1/TRBV3-2
CDR3: CASSQGHVRTEAFF
DNA: TGTGCCAGCAGCCAAGGACACGTTAGAACTGAAGCTTTCTTT

length: 15
J: TRBJ2-3
size: .
D: TRBD2
V: TRBV11-3
CDR3: CASSSDSGSTDTQYF
DNA: TGTGCCAGCAGCTCAGATAGCGGGAGCACAGATACGCAGTATTTT

length: 15
J: TRBJ2-7
size: .
D: TRBD1
V: TRBV5-1
CDR3: CASSLRRGQGYEQYF
DNA: TGCGCCAGCAGCCTCCGTCGGGGACAGGGGTACGAGCAGTACTTC

length: 18
J: TRBJ2-1
size: .
D: .
V: TRBV5-1
CDR3: CASSWVNRPKKSYNEQFF
DNA: TGCGCCAGCAGCTGGGTAAATCGACCGAAGAAGTCCTACAATGAGCAGTTCTTC

length: 17
J: TRBJ2-5
size: .
D: TRBD1
V: TRBV24-1
CDR3: CATSDFRGQGARETQYF
DNA: TGTGCCACCAGTGATTTTAGAGGACAGGGGGCTAGGGAGACCCAGTACTTC

length: 14
J: TRBJ1-2
size: .
D: .
V: TRBV27
CDR3: CASSRDIRNYGYTF
DNA: TGTGCCAGCAGCCGGGACATTAGAAACTATGGCTACACCTTC

length: 11
J: TRBJ2-5
size: once
D: .
V: TRBV11-3
CDR3: CASSRQETQYF
DNA: TGTGCCAGCAGCCGACAAGAGACCCAGTACTTC

length: 13
J: TRBJ1-5
size: .
D: .
V: TRBV6-1
CDR3: CASSERRNQPQHF
DNA: TGTGCCAGCAGTGAACGCCGCAATCAGCCCCAGCATTTT

length: 16
J: TRBJ2-5
size: .
D: .
V: TRBV19
CDR3: CASSIEGSSKLETQYF
DNA: TGTGCCAGTAGTATCGAAGGGTCATCTAAGTTAGAGACCCAGTACTTC

length: 11
J: TRBJ2-7
size: .
D: .
V: TRBV12-3/TRBV12-4
CDR3: CASSLLGEQYF
DNA: TGTGCCAGCAGTCTCCTCGGCGAACAGTACTTC

length: 14
J: TRBJ2-7
size: .
D: TRBD1
V: TRBV11-3
CDR3: CASSSGQGVWEQYF
DNA: TGTGCCAGCAGCTCCGGACAGGGTGTTTGGGAGCAGTACTTC

length: 12
J: TRBJ2-7
size: .
D: .
V: TRBV7-9
CDR3: CASTTPESEQYF
DNA: TGTGCCAGCACCACACCCGAATCAGAGCAGTACTTC

length: 13
J: TRBJ1-1
size: .
D: .
V: TRBV12-3/TRBV12-4
CDR3: CASSFAENTEAFF
DNA: TGTGCCAGCAGTTTCGCAGAGAACACTGAAGCTTTCTTT

length: 13
J: TRBJ2-3
size: .
D: TRBD1
V: TRBV28
CDR3: CASTDRGLDTQYF
DNA: TGTGCCAGCACCGACAGGGGGCTGGATACGCAGTATTTT

length: 13
J: TRBJ1-2
size: .
D: .
V: TRBV25-1
CDR3: CASSEWTVNGYTF
DNA: TGTGCCAGCAGTGAATGGACAGTCAATGGCTACACCTTC

length: 16
J: TRBJ1-1
size: .
D: .
V: TRBV3-1/TRBV3-2
CDR3: CASSQGVGAGGTEAFF
DNA: TGTGCCAGCAGCCAAGGGGTGGGGGCCGGCGGCACTGAAGCTTTCTTT

length: 16
J: TRBJ2-2
size: .
D: TRBD2
V: TRBV29-1
CDR3: CSGSLAGGPGTGELFF
DNA: TGCAGCGGCTCCCTAGCGGGAGGGCCGGGCACCGGGGAGCTGTTTTTT

length: 14
J: TRBJ1-1
size: .
D: TRBD1
V: TRBV6-5
CDR3: CASSRDRVSTEAFF
DNA: TGTGCCAGCAGCCGGGACAGGGTTAGTACTGAAGCTTTCTTT

length: 15
J: TRBJ2-1
size: .
D: TRBD2
V: TRBV9
CDR3: CASSVGGGDYNEQFF
DNA: TGTGCCAGCAGCGTGGGCGGGGGGGACTACAATGAGCAGTTCTTC

length: 17
J: TRBJ1-6
size: .
D: .
V: TRBV7-2
CDR3: CASSLEPEGTYNSPLHF
DNA: TGTGCCAGCAGCTTAGAACCAGAGGGAACCTATAATTCACCCCTCCACTTT

length: 15
J: TRBJ1-3
size: .
D: .
V: TRBV2
CDR3: CASSEMKGTGNTIYF
DNA: TGTGCCAGCAGTGAAATGAAGGGGACTGGAAACACCATATATTTT

length: 15
J: TRBJ1-2
size: .
D: TRBD1
V: TRBV6-1
CDR3: CASSETGGANYGYTF
DNA: TGTGCCAGCAGTGAAACAGGGGGCGCCAACTATGGCTACACCTTC

length: 12
J: TRBJ2-7
size: .
D: .
V: TRBV25-1
CDR3: CAKTGCSYEQYF
DNA: TGTGCCAAGACAGGATGCTCCTACGAGCAGTACTTC

length: 16
J: TRBJ2-7
size: .
D: .
V: TRBV3-1/TRBV3-2
CDR3: CASSPGPRHSGGEQYF
DNA: TGTGCCAGCAGCCCCGGGCCCCGTCACTCCGGGGGAGAGCAGTACTTC

length: 15
J: TRBJ1-2
size: .
D: TRBD1
V: TRBV27
CDR3: CASSLVGQGNYGYTF
DNA: TGTGCCAGCAGTTTAGTCGGACAGGGGAACTATGGCTACACCTTC

length: 14
J: TRBJ1-4
size: .
D: .
V: TRBV7-9
CDR3: CASSLSRTNEKLFF
DNA: TGTGCCAGCAGCTTGAGCAGAACTAATGAAAAACTGTTTTTT

length: 17
J: TRBJ2-2
size: many
D: TRBD1
V: TRBV4-1
CDR3: CASSQAGGYLNTGELFF
DNA: TGCGCCAGCAGCCAGGCAGGGGGCTATCTTAACACCGGGGAGCTGTTTTTT

length: 14
J: TRBJ1-2
size: .
D: .
V: TRBV5-6
CDR3: CASSYGQKNYGYTF
DNA: TGTGCCAGCAGCTACGGACAGAAAAACTATGGCTACACCTTC

length: 16
J: TRBJ2-7
size: .
D: TRBD2
V: TRBV28
CDR3: CATFQTSGPPPYEQYF
DNA: TGTGCCACCTTCCAGACTAGCGGGCCTCCTCCCTACGAGCAGTACTTC

length: 16
J: TRBJ1-1
size: .
D: TRBD1
V: TRBV3-1/TRBV3-2
CDR3: CASSQDQAGGYTEAFF
DNA: TGTGCCAGCAGCCAAGATCAGGCAGGGGGTTACACTGAAGCTTTCTTT

length: 15
J: TRBJ2-7
size: .
D: .
V: TRBV11-3
CDR3: CASGNAELNSYEQYF
DNA: TGTGCCAGCGGGAACGCGGAATTAAACTCCTACGAGCAGTACTTC

length: 14
J: TRBJ2-7
size: .
D: .
V: TRBV19
CDR3: CASSSDLRAYEQYF
DNA: TGTGCCAGTAGTTCCGACCTACGGGCCTACGAGCAGTACTTC

length: 12
J: TRBJ2-7
size: .
D: .
V: TRBV28
CDR3: CASSFEHREQYF
DNA: TGTGCCAGCAGTTTCGAGCACCGTGAGCAGTACTTC

length: 15
J: TRBJ1-2
size: .
D: .
V: TRBV18
CDR3: CASSPPGHPWGGYTF
DNA: TGTGCCAGCTCACCACCGGGACACCCTTGGGGTGGCTACACCTTC

length: 12
J: TRBJ1-2
size: .
D: .
V: TRBV27
CDR3: CASSPGLDGYTF
DNA: TGTGCCAGCAGTCCGGGTCTGGACGGCTACACCTTC

length: 11
J: TRBJ2-7
size: .
D: .
V: TRBV10-3
CDR3: CAISDQYEQYF
DNA: TGTGCCATCAGTGACCAATACGAGCAGTACTTC

length: 14
J: TRBJ2-7
size: .
D: TRBD1
V: TRBV18
CDR3: CASSPGTGSAEQYF
DNA: TGTGCCAGCTCACCCGGGACAGGGTCGGCGGAGCAGTACTTC

length: 15
J: TRBJ1-1
size: .
D: .
V: TRBV5-1
CDR3: CASSSGPGGNTEAFF
DNA: TGCGCCAGCAGCTCGGGACCCGGTGGGAACACTGAAGCTTTCTTT

length: 13
J: TRBJ1-1
size: .
D: .
V: TRBV10-3
CDR3: CAIRPIPSLEAFF
DNA: TGTGCCATCAGACCGATCCCATCTTTGGAAGCTTTCTTT

length: 14
J: TRBJ1-5
size: once
D: .
V: TRBV28
CDR3: CASSPRQGWEPQHF
DNA: TGTGCCAGCAGTCCCCGTCAGGGGTGGGAGCCCCAGCATTTT

length: 14
J: TRBJ1-3
size: .
D: TRBD1
V: TRBV2
CDR3: CASSRQGSGNTIYF
DNA: TGTGCCAGCAGTCGACAGGGCTCTGGAAACACCATATATTTT

length: 14
J: TRBJ2-7
size: once
D: TRBD2
V: TRBV28
CDR3: CASPPSGSSYEQYF
DNA: TGTGCCAGCCCCCCTAGCGGGAGCTCCTACGAGCAGTACTTC

length: 16
J: TRBJ2-3
size: .
D: TRBD1
V: TRBV6-5
CDR3: CASSYSSQGATDTQYF
DNA: TGTGCCAGCAGTTACTCGTCCCAGGGGGCCACAGATACGCAGTATTTT

length: 14
J: TRBJ1-1
size: .
D: .
V: TRBV7-2
CDR3: CASSLVGVNTEAFF
DNA: TGTGCCAGCAGCTTAGTAGGAGTGAACACTGAAGCTTTCTTT

length: 16
J: TRBJ2-1
size: .
D: TRBD2
V: TRBV5-1
CDR3: CASSASGLAGVNEQFF
DNA: TGCGCCAGCAGCGCGTCCGGACTAGCGGGAGTCAATGAGCAGTTCTTC